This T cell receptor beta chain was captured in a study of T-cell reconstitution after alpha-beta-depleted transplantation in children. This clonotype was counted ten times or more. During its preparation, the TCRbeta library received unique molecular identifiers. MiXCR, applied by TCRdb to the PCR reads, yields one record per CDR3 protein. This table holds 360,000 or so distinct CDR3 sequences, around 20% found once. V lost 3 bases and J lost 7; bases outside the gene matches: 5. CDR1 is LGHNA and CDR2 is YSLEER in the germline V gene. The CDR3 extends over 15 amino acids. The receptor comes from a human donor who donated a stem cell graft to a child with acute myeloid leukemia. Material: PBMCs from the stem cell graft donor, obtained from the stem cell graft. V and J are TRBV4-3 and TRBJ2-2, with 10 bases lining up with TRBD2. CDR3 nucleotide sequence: TGCGCCAGCAGCCAGACGGGACTAGCGCACGGGGAGCTGTTTTTT. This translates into CASSQTGLAHGELFF.